The entry that follows covers one TCR beta chain sequence. Its specificity is not known. The CDR3 runs 15 residues. Trimming shortened V by 6 bases and J by 0 bases, and 12 bases separated the two germline ends. Germline V lookup: CDR1 SGHTA, CDR2 FQGNSA. The data were obtained in a study of T cell responses to AZD1222 COVID-19 vaccine. Some clones are missing from TCRdb's copy, which holds only in-frame ones; the method was immunoSEQ multiplex PCR. Of about 110,000 clones in the sample, 88% were seen once. General study points: Receipt of two AZD1222 doses was followed by a rise in Spike-specific TCR breadth and depth. Seropositive at baseline were only a handful of AZD1222 recipients. Donors in the cohort were predominantly white British and more often female, and clonal diversity was possibly underestimated.

This chain uses TRBV7-2 with TRBJ2-1; perhaps TRBD2 as D (6 bases). The sample consisted of peripheral blood, taken on day 0 of AZD1222 vaccination. The receptor's source is an adult in good health. The CDR3 is CASRRGLSSYNEQFF. The CDR3 DNA reads TGTGCCAGCAGGCGGGGACTGAGCTCCTACAATGAGCAGTTCTTC.